This T cell receptor (beta chain) stems from a study of regulatory T cells in long-lasting Graves disease. Overall study findings and caveats: Thyroid tissue went unexamined; only peripheral blood was analyzed. With persistent disease, TRBV28, TRBJ1-2 and TRBJ2-5 were the favored segments.

CDR1 SGHRS and CDR2 YFSETQ come from the germline V gene. The CDR3 is 14 residues long. Documented time point: persistent/refractory GD, antithyroid drugs over 5 years with positive TRAb. Researchers made the TCR library from RNA that was extracted from PBMCs. Peripheral blood, 7.5 to 9 milliliters of it, was drawn into EDTA tubes. According to the study, TCR beta libraries were built with iRepertoire HTBI primers and CDR3-region Arm-PCR. One entry per CDR3 protein results from TCRdb running MiXCR on the multiplex PCR reads. The sample has about 430,000 distinct CDR3 sequences; over 20% are singletons. This clonotype has at least ten counts. Its specificity is not known. The junction differs from germline at one of its ends, possibly a read error.

The TCR comes from a female donor with Graves disease. The chain carries TRBV5-1 and TRBJ2-7; D remains ambiguous. Source: peripheral blood mononuclear cells (PBMCs), taken when the disease was refractory, from a patient treated with antithyroid drugs. CDR3 residues: CASSLGRTVYEQYF. The CDR3, as DNA: TGTGCCAGCAGTTTAGGCCGAACCGTCTACGAGCAGTACTTC.